A selection of T cell receptor beta chains follows, all from one sample in a study of blood T cell repertoires in COVID-19. The data were produced by immunoSEQ multiplex PCR, yet TCRdb's version contains in-frame clones alone and is incomplete. The table has just over 650,000 clones, 90% seen once. Source material: peripheral blood. The source is a woman in her late teens or twenties with acute or convalescent COVID-19. CDR3s include the opening cysteine and the closing phenylalanine or tryptophan. The D gene is left open where the match is weak. Where a row states a size, it is once, few, many or the class of an expanded clone; other rows omit it.

V: TRBV7-9; D: TRBD1; size: .; J: TRBJ2-7; DNA: TGTGCCAGCAGCTCCCGGACAGGGTTGCACTTC; CDR3: CASSSRTGLHF
V: TRBV4-2; D: TRBD2; size: .; J: TRBJ2-3; DNA: TGTGCCAGCAGCCGGGTAGCGGGGGAACCAGATACGCAGTATTTT; CDR3: CASSRVAGEPDTQYF
V: TRBV4-1; D: .; size: once; J: TRBJ1-2; DNA: TGCGCCAGCAGCCAAGTTCCCTTTCCTGACTACTATGGCTACACCTTC; CDR3: CASSQVPFPDYYGYTF
V: TRBV7-2; D: TRBD1; size: .; J: TRBJ1-2; DNA: TGTGCCAGCAGCTCCGGAAGGGACAGGCGAACCTATGGCTACACCTTC; CDR3: CASSSGRDRRTYGYTF
V: TRBV5-6; D: .; size: .; J: TRBJ1-2; DNA: TGTGCCAGCAGCGGCGGAGACTATGGCTACACCTTC; CDR3: CASSGGDYGYTF
V: TRBV7-2; D: .; size: .; J: TRBJ1-1; DNA: TGTGCCAGCAGCCCCCCAGGGGTCCACACTGAAGCTTTCTTT; CDR3: CASSPPGVHTEAFF
V: TRBV2; D: TRBD1; size: .; J: TRBJ1-6; DNA: TGTGCCAGCGCGGCCGGGACAGGGGCTTCACCCCTCCACTTT; CDR3: CASAAGTGASPLHF
V: TRBV5-1; D: .; size: .; J: TRBJ2-5; DNA: TGCGCCAGCACCCCCCCCTCAGCGGAAGAGACCCAGTACTTC; CDR3: CASTPPSAEETQYF
V: TRBV30; D: .; size: .; J: TRBJ1-4; DNA: TGTGCCTGGAGTGTAACCGGGAGAAAACTGTTTTTT; CDR3: CAWSVTGRKLFF
V: TRBV15; D: TRBD2; size: .; J: TRBJ2-3; DNA: TGTGCCACCAGCTTCAATGCGGGGGGCGGCACAGATACGCAGTATTTT; CDR3: CATSFNAGGGTDTQYF
V: TRBV2; D: .; size: once; J: TRBJ2-7; DNA: TGTGCCCGAACAACGGGGGAGCAGTACTTC; CDR3: CARTTGEQYF
V: TRBV12-1; D: .; size: .; J: TRBJ2-7; DNA: TGTGCCAGCAGCTGGGACAGTTACTACGAGCAGTACTTC; CDR3: CASSWDSYYEQYF
V: TRBV30; D: .; size: .; J: TRBJ2-2; DNA: TGTGCCTGGAGTTCGGCGGGGACCGGGGAGCTGTTTTTT; CDR3: CAWSSAGTGELFF
V: TRBV19; D: TRBD1; size: .; J: TRBJ1-1; DNA: TGTGCCAGCGAACGACCGACAGGGGCTCTGACTGAAGCTTTCTTT; CDR3: CASERPTGALTEAFF
V: TRBV12-3/TRBV12-4; D: .; size: .; J: TRBJ1-5; DNA: TGTGCCAGCACCCAGGGTTTAGATCAGCCCCAGCATTTT; CDR3: CASTQGLDQPQHF
V: TRBV13; D: .; size: .; J: TRBJ2-6; DNA: TGTGCCAGCAGTACTAGAGTCTCTGGGGCCAACGTCCTGACTTTC; CDR3: CASSTRVSGANVLTF
V: TRBV3-1/TRBV3-2; D: TRBD2; size: once; J: TRBJ2-3; DNA: TGTGCCAGCAGCCGACTAGCGGGGGCCTCAACAGATACGCAGTATTTT; CDR3: CASSRLAGASTDTQYF
V: TRBV10-3; D: TRBD1; size: .; J: TRBJ1-2; DNA: TGTGCCATCTCCGGCTTATCGGACAGGGTCTATGGCTACACCTTC; CDR3: CAISGLSDRVYGYTF
V: TRBV7-2; D: .; size: .; J: TRBJ2-3; DNA: TGTGCCAGCAGTTTTTCTAGAGGTTCAGATACGCAGTATTTT; CDR3: CASSFSRGSDTQYF
V: TRBV29-1; D: .; size: .; J: TRBJ2-2; DNA: TGCAGCGTTGGAAGCCCCCTGAGGGACGGGGAGCTGTTTTTT; CDR3: CSVGSPLRDGELFF
V: TRBV14; D: .; size: once; J: TRBJ1-2; DNA: TGTGCCAGCAGCCAATGGAGGAATGGCTACACCTTC; CDR3: CASSQWRNGYTF
V: TRBV12-3/TRBV12-4; D: .; size: .; J: TRBJ2-1; DNA: TGTGCCAGCAGTACAACCCTTGAGCAGTTCTTC; CDR3: CASSTTLEQFF
V: TRBV27; D: TRBD1; size: .; J: TRBJ2-3; DNA: TGTGCCAGCAGTTTATCTGTGGACAGGGGGGTAAATACGCAGTATTTT; CDR3: CASSLSVDRGVNTQYF
V: TRBV6-2/TRBV6-3; D: TRBD1; size: .; J: TRBJ1-5; DNA: TGTGCCAGCAGTTACGGGACAGGGAGCCATCAGCCCCAGCATTTT; CDR3: CASSYGTGSHQPQHF
V: TRBV5-1; D: TRBD1; size: .; J: TRBJ1-1; DNA: TGCGCCAGCAGCCCAACCGGGACAGGGGAGAGGGTGAACACTGAAGCTTTCTTT; CDR3: CASSPTGTGERVNTEAFF
V: TRBV28; D: .; size: .; J: TRBJ2-7; DNA: TGTGCCAGCAGCCGGTACGAGCAGTACTTC; CDR3: CASSRYEQYF
V: TRBV15; D: .; size: .; J: TRBJ1-2; DNA: TGTGCCACCAGCTCCCCCGGGGGGTATGGCTACACCTTC; CDR3: CATSSPGGYGYTF
V: TRBV4-2; D: .; size: .; J: TRBJ2-7; DNA: TGTGCCAGCAGCCGAGGGACTGGGGCCTCCTACGAGCAGTACTTC; CDR3: CASSRGTGASYEQYF
V: TRBV9; D: .; size: .; J: TRBJ1-3; DNA: TGTGCCAGCAGCGAGGGACTTTCTGGAAACACCATATATTTT; CDR3: CASSEGLSGNTIYF
V: TRBV10-3; D: TRBD1; size: .; J: TRBJ1-1; DNA: TGTGCCATCAATGGAGGGGACAGTTTGAACACTGAAGCTTTCTTT; CDR3: CAINGGDSLNTEAFF
V: TRBV5-1; D: .; size: .; J: TRBJ1-5; DNA: TGCGCCAGCAGCCCAGACGGGGGCAATCAGCCCCAGCATTTT; CDR3: CASSPDGGNQPQHF
V: TRBV4-2; D: TRBD2; size: .; J: TRBJ2-3; DNA: TGTGCCAGCTCGGTTAGCGGGGAGTTAGATACGCAGTATTTT; CDR3: CASSVSGELDTQYF
V: TRBV6-6; D: .; size: .; J: TRBJ1-5; DNA: TGTGCCAGCGGACAGAATAGCAATCAGCCCCAGCATTTT; CDR3: CASGQNSNQPQHF
V: TRBV6-5; D: TRBD1; size: once; J: TRBJ2-2; DNA: TGTGCCAGCAGTTCCCCTGGGACAGGGTATACCGGGGAGCTGTTTTTT; CDR3: CASSSPGTGYTGELFF
V: TRBV19; D: .; size: .; J: TRBJ1-5; DNA: TGTGCCAGTATAGGAGGGGACCTTAGCAATCAGCCCCAGCATTTT; CDR3: CASIGGDLSNQPQHF
V: TRBV19; D: TRBD2; size: once; J: TRBJ2-1; DNA: TGTGCCACCCGGGGACTAGCGGGGGACCGCTACAATGAGCAGTTCTTC; CDR3: CATRGLAGDRYNEQFF
V: TRBV7-3; D: .; size: .; J: TRBJ2-7; DNA: TGTGCCAGCAGCTCGGGATATTCCTACGAGCAGTACTTC; CDR3: CASSSGYSYEQYF
V: TRBV21-1; D: .; size: .; J: TRBJ2-5; DNA: TGTGCCAGCAGCCTAGTCGACGGGGTTGAGACCCAGTACTTC; CDR3: CASSLVDGVETQYF
V: TRBV4-1; D: TRBD1; size: once; J: TRBJ1-5; DNA: TGCGCCAGCAGCCACGGGGACAGGAGGCCGGATCAGCCCCAGCATTTT; CDR3: CASSHGDRRPDQPQHF
V: TRBV6-2/TRBV6-3; D: .; size: once; J: TRBJ1-3; DNA: TGTGCCAGCAGTTTCGCCAGGCTCCCTGGAAACACCATATATTTT; CDR3: CASSFARLPGNTIYF
V: TRBV5-6; D: .; size: .; J: TRBJ1-2; DNA: TGTGCCAGCAATACAGGGAACTATGGCTACACCTTC; CDR3: CASNTGNYGYTF
V: TRBV2; D: TRBD1; size: .; J: TRBJ1-2; DNA: TGTGCCAGCGGACAGGGGAGAGGATATGGCTACACCTTC; CDR3: CASGQGRGYGYTF